These 13 T cell receptor beta chains originate from one sample sequenced in a study of patients and donors after allogeneic stem cell transplantation. TCRdb fed the RT-PCR reads into MiXCR, producing one record per CDR3 protein. Among roughly 230,000 distinct CDR3 sequences listed, roughly 15% were seen once. Sequenced: blood, either unsorted or a sorted T cell fraction (not recorded which). The receptors here all came from a human donor who was either an allogeneic HSCT recipient or a stem cell or donor lymphocyte infusion donor (not recorded which). It is not recorded whose cells these are; they may come from a transplant donor.

There are a few counts of this clonotype. This CDR3 is CASSLATGGAPEAFF. The CDR3 DNA is TGCGCCAGCAGCTTGGCTACAGGGGGCGCCCCTGAAGCTTTCTTT. The chain recombines TRBV5-1 with TRBJ1-1; 9 bases fit TRBD1. CDR1 and CDR2 from the germline V gene are SGHRS and YFSETQ. V gave up 0 bases and J gave up 6 bases; unmatched junction bases: 6. The CDR3 is 15 residues long.

This clonotype was counted ten times or more. The V call is TRBV6-2 or TRBV6-3, the J call TRBJ2-7, with 8 bases aligning to TRBD2. CDR1 MNHEY and CDR2 SVGEGT come from the germline V gene. The ends lost 7 bases at V and 0 bases at J; junction bases unmatched: 5. The CDR3 totals 14 residues. This CDR3 is CASMASGGSYEQYF. As DNA, the CDR3 is TGTGCCAGCATGGCCAGCGGGGGCTCCTACGAGCAGTACTTC.

This clonotype showed up many times. CDR3: CSAEVRQTYGYTF. The CDR3 DNA reads as TGCAGTGCAGAAGTAAGACAGACCTATGGCTACACCTTC. This rearrangement joins TRBV20-1 to TRBJ1-2; tentatively, D is TRBD1 (5 bases). The CDR3 is 13 amino acids. V was clipped by 6 bases and J by 4 bases, with 15 bases between them. Germline CDR1 and CDR2: DFQATT and SNEGSKA (reference sequence).

This clonotype was seen ten or more times. This sequence joins TRBV4-2 and TRBJ1-1, with 8 bases matching TRBD1. The CDR3 runs 18 residues. Germline lookup yields CDR1 LGHNA and CDR2 YNFKEQ. J lost 4 bases, V lost 3 bases, and 16 bases had no gene match. CDR3 in DNA: TGTGCCAGCAGCCATCGCGAATTCCTACAGGGGGGGGGCACTGAAGCTTTCTTT. Translating gives CASSHREFLQGGGTEAFF.

This clonotype appeared a few times. The chain has TRBV27 and TRBJ2-6; 7 bases fit TRBD1. CDR1 is MNHEY, CDR2 SMNVEV, per germline (reference sequence). J gave up 1 base and V 6 bases, and 9 bases lay outside the gene matches. This CDR3 is 17 amino acids long. CDR3 loop: CASSRHQQGSGANVLTF. The CDR3 region has the DNA TGTGCCAGCAGCCGGCACCAACAGGGGTCTGGGGCCAACGTCCTGACTTTC.

At least ten counts were recorded for this clonotype. This sequence joins TRBV7-2 and TRBJ2-5; D is ambiguous. V lost 6 bases and J 2 bases, leaving 10 bases between the germline ends. The CDR3 runs to 13 residues. Germline assignment: CDR1 SGHTA and CDR2 FQGNSA. As DNA, the CDR3 is TGTGCCAGCAGTTGGCAGATACAAGAGACCCAGTACTTC. It codes for CASSWQIQETQYF.

This clonotype has at least ten counts. The chain combines TRBV7-8 with TRBJ1-1; D call uncertain. This CDR3 spans 11 amino acids. From germline, CDR1 is SGHVS and CDR2 FQNEAQ. Trimming took off 3 bases at V and 5 bases at J, with 4 bases between the two ends. The CDR3 DNA reads as TGTGCCAGCAGCTTGGTTACTGAAGCTTTCTTT. Translation gives CASSLVTEAFF. Based on the CDR3 plus reference TRBV7-8 and TRBJ1-1, the full variable domain is GAGVSQSPRYKVAKRGQDVALRCDPISGHVSLFWYQQALGQGPEFLTYFQNEAQLDKSGLPSDRFFAERPEGSVSTLKIQRTQQEDSAVYLCASSLVTEAFFGQGTRLTVV.

V usage is TRBV7-9 and J usage is TRBJ2-7; D may be TRBD2 (5 bases). Trimming cost V 4 bases and J 0 bases, with 16 bases left between them. Per germline, CDR1 SEHNR and CDR2 FQNEAQ (reference sequence). This CDR3 has 16 amino acids. In DNA, the CDR3 is TGTGCCAGCAGCTACCCGGCGGGTTCCGGCTCCTACGAGCAGTACTTC. This codes for CASSYPAGSGSYEQYF.

The gene calls are TRBV11-2 and TRBJ2-3; 10 bases are a match to TRBD2. The V gene end was trimmed by 4 bases and the J gene end by 3 bases; junction bases not matched to a gene: 19. The germline V gene has CDR1 SGHAT and CDR2 FQNNGV. There are 20 residues in the CDR3. The CDR3 reads CASSSFLDSYKAGGTDTQYF. The CDR3 nucleotides read TGTGCCAGCAGCTCCTTTCTGGACAGTTATAAAGCGGGAGGGACAGATACGCAGTATTTT.

V and J are TRBV6-1 and TRBJ1-4; possibly TRBD1 for D (6 bases). Trimming pared 1 base from V and 17 bases from J, leaving 11 bases between. The CDR3 has 11 residues. CDR1 is MNHNS, CDR2 SASEGT, per germline. The CDR3 nucleotides read TGTGCCAGCAGTGAAGGTGTGGGGACATTTTTT. Protein sequence: CASSEGVGTFF.

This clonotype was observed a few times. The rearrangement joins TRBV9 to TRBJ1-3; unclear D gene. The CDR3 consists of 14 residues. The ends were cut back, 4 bases at V and 8 bases at J, with 16 bases in the middle. Per the germline V gene, CDR1 is SGDLS and CDR2 is YYNGEE. The CDR3 nucleotides read TGTGCCAGCAGCCCCGACATAGGGAGACACACCATATATTTT. The encoded protein is CASSPDIGRHTIYF.

This clonotype was detected ten times or more. The J gene is TRBJ2-4, the V gene TRBV23-1, with 9 bases matching TRBD1. TRBV23-1 is an ORF; its function is uncertain. Unmatched junction bases numbered 15, after V lost 8 bases and J lost 10 bases. The CDR3 is made up of 15 amino acids. The CDR3 DNA sequence: TGCGCCAGCCTTCTTCGAAAGGACAGGGGAAGAATTCAGTACTTC. Encoded protein: CASLLRKDRGRIQYF.

At least ten counts were recorded for this clonotype. The chain carries TRBV19 and TRBJ1-2; 9 bases map to TRBD1. This CDR3 region has 14 residues. V shed 6 bases and J 7 bases; nucleotides not matched to a gene: 9. CDR1 is LNHDA, CDR2 SQIVND, per germline (reference sequence). CDR3 in DNA: TGTGCCAGTAGAACCGGGACAGGGATAGGTGGCTACACCTTC. Amino acids: CASRTGTGIGGYTF.